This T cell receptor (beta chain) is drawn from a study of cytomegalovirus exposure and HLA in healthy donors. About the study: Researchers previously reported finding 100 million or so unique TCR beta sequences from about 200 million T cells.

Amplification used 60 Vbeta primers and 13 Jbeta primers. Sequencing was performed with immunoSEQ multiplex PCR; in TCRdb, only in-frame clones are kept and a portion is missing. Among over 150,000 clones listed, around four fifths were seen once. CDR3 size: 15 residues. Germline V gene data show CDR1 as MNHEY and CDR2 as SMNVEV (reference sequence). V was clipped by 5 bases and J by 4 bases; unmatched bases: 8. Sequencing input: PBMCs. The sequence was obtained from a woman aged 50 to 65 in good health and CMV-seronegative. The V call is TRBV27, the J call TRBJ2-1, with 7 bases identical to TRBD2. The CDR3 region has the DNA TGTGCCAGCAGTGCAGGGAGGGCTCTTTACAATGAGCAGTTCTTC. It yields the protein CASSAGRALYNEQFF.